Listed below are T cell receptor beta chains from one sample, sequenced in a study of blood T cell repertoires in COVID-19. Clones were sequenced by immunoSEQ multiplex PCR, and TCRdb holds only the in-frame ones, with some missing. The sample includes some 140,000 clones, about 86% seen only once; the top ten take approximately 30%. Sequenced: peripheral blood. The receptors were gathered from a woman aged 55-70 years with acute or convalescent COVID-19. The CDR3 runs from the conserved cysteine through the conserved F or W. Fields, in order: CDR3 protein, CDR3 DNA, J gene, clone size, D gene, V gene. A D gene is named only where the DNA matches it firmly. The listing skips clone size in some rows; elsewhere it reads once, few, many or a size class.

CASSATSGSSGNTIYF,TGTGCCAGCAGCGCGACGAGTGGGAGCTCTGGAAACACCATATATTTT,TRBJ1-3,.,.,TRBV5-8
CAFEGEKSYEQYF,TGTGCCTTCGAGGGGGAGAAGTCCTACGAGCAGTACTTC,TRBJ2-7,.,.,TRBV30
CASTWDSGYSGANVLTF,TGTGCCAGCACTTGGGACAGCGGTTACTCTGGGGCCAACGTCCTGACTTTC,TRBJ2-6,.,TRBD1,TRBV5-8
CAWSQGQGPTYGYTF,TGTGCCTGGAGTCAAGGACAGGGCCCAACCTATGGCTACACCTTC,TRBJ1-2,.,TRBD1,TRBV30
CASSPNDLGLATGELFF,TGTGCCAGCTCACCAAACGATCTGGGACTAGCAACCGGGGAGCTGTTTTTT,TRBJ2-2,few,TRBD2,TRBV18
CASIKSTGDNSPLHF,TGTGCCAGCATTAAGTCGACAGGGGATAATTCACCCCTCCACTTT,TRBJ1-6,.,TRBD1,TRBV7-9
CASSLGGGRREKLFF,TGTGCCAGCAGTTTAGGGGGGGGGCGGCGAGAAAAACTGTTTTTT,TRBJ1-4,.,.,TRBV28
CATGPGDSNQPQHF,TGTGCCACCGGCCCAGGGGATAGCAATCAGCCCCAGCATTTT,TRBJ1-5,.,.,TRBV15
CASSLPGGSTDTQYF,TGTGCCAGCAGTTTACCAGGGGGTAGCACAGATACGCAGTATTTT,TRBJ2-3,.,TRBD1,TRBV27
CASSLDRTNYGYTF,TGTGCCAGCAGCTTAGACAGGACTAACTATGGCTACACCTTC,TRBJ1-2,.,.,TRBV7-9
CASSYGGGSNQPQHF,TGTGCCAGCAGTTACGGGGGAGGGTCCAATCAGCCCCAGCATTTT,TRBJ1-5,.,.,TRBV6-5
CASSQVGGASGGDTQYF,TGTGCCAGCAGCCAAGTAGGGGGGGCTAGCGGGGGAGATACGCAGTATTTT,TRBJ2-3,.,TRBD2,TRBV4-2
CASSPTGTNTGELFF,TGTGCCAGCTCACCAACAGGGACGAACACCGGGGAGCTGTTTTTT,TRBJ2-2,.,.,TRBV18
CASNTGMGYTF,TGTGCCAGCAATACAGGGATGGGCTACACCTTC,TRBJ1-2,few,.,TRBV12-3/TRBV12-4
CASSTRGGDGVNEKLFF,TGTGCCAGTAGTACAAGAGGAGGGGACGGGGTGAATGAAAAACTGTTTTTT,TRBJ1-4,.,.,TRBV19
CASSPGGGTDTQYF,TGTGCCAGCAGCCCCGGGGGGGGGACAGATACGCAGTATTTT,TRBJ2-3,.,TRBD2,TRBV7-9
CASSPSQGQGNTEAFF,TGTGCCAGCAGTCCATCTCAGGGACAGGGCAACACTGAAGCTTTCTTT,TRBJ1-1,.,TRBD1,TRBV6-6
CASSTVINQPQHF,TGTGCCAGCTCGACAGTTATCAATCAGCCCCAGCATTTT,TRBJ1-5,.,.,TRBV6-5
CASSLAYWGGEQYF,TGTGCCAGCAGCTTAGCGTATTGGGGGGGCGAGCAGTACTTC,TRBJ2-7,.,TRBD2,TRBV7-8
CASTKGQLNEKLFF,TGTGCCAGCACTAAGGGACAGCTTAATGAAAAACTGTTTTTT,TRBJ1-4,.,TRBD1,TRBV6-6
CSGPREGDTEAFF,TGCAGCGGCCCCAGGGAGGGCGACACTGAAGCTTTCTTT,TRBJ1-1,.,.,TRBV29-1
CASNPVGLAGDEQFF,TGTGCCAGCAACCCCGTCGGGCTAGCAGGGGATGAGCAGTTCTTC,TRBJ2-1,.,.,TRBV2
CASSLLGDRRYNEQFF,TGTGCCAGCAGCTTATTGGGGGACAGGAGATACAATGAGCAGTTCTTC,TRBJ2-1,.,TRBD1,TRBV7-3
CASTLQPRDRREAFF,TGTGCCAGCACGCTCCAACCCCGGGACAGGCGTGAAGCTTTCTTT,TRBJ1-1,.,TRBD1,TRBV6-5
CASSSAPTAGRGGEKLFF,TGCGCCAGCAGCTCCGCACCAACCGCGGGGAGGGGCGGGGAAAAACTGTTTTTT,TRBJ1-4,.,.,TRBV5-1
CASVPNGGTEAFF,TGTGCCAGCGTCCCCAACGGGGGCACTGAAGCTTTCTTT,TRBJ1-1,.,.,TRBV2
CASSDGFTGAFF,TGTGCCAGCAGTGACGGCTTTACAGGAGCTTTCTTT,TRBJ1-1,.,.,TRBV6-4
CASSTRQTSNQPQHF,TGTGCCAGCAGTACACGACAAACTAGCAATCAGCCCCAGCATTTT,TRBJ1-5,once,.,TRBV6-5
CASSQTAAEQYF,TGTGCCAGCAGCCAAACAGCGGCCGAGCAGTACTTC,TRBJ2-7,.,.,TRBV3-1/TRBV3-2
CAWRQGGDSGYGYTF,TGTGCCTGGCGACAGGGGGGGGATTCCGGCTATGGCTACACCTTC,TRBJ1-2,.,TRBD1,TRBV30
CASSSGWGLELFF,TGTGCCAGCAGTTCAGGTTGGGGGCTTGAACTGTTTTTT,TRBJ1-4,few,.,TRBV27
CASSLVPDLPAQHF,TGCGCCAGCAGCTTGGTGCCAGACTTACCGGCCCAGCATTTT,TRBJ1-5,.,.,TRBV5-1
CASSQSGDRPTNYGYTF,TGTGCCAGCAGTCAGTCTGGGGACAGACCCACTAACTATGGCTACACCTTC,TRBJ1-2,.,TRBD1,TRBV28
CSASREQETQYF,TGCAGTGCTAGTCGGGAGCAAGAGACCCAGTACTTC,TRBJ2-5,few,.,TRBV20-1
CASTLGDYNEQFF,TGCGCCAGCACCCTTGGAGACTACAATGAGCAGTTCTTC,TRBJ2-1,few,.,TRBV5-1
CASSISQGQGHQPQHF,TGTGCCAGTAGTATTAGTCAAGGGCAGGGCCATCAGCCCCAGCATTTT,TRBJ1-5,.,.,TRBV19
CASSPLTTGELFF,TGTGCCAGCAGCCCGCTCACTACCGGGGAGCTGTTTTTT,TRBJ2-2,.,.,TRBV7-2
CAWSVRSGGEKLFF,TGTGCCTGGAGTGTACGGTCTGGCGGTGAAAAACTGTTTTTT,TRBJ1-4,.,.,TRBV30
CASSLGQAQETQYF,TGTGCCAGTAGTTTAGGACAGGCCCAAGAGACCCAGTACTTC,TRBJ2-5,.,TRBD1,TRBV19
CASSPHRGENTEAFF,TGTGCCAGCTCACCGCACAGGGGCGAGAACACTGAAGCTTTCTTT,TRBJ1-1,.,TRBD1,TRBV18
CASRIQGPNEKLFF,TGTGCCAGCAGAATACAGGGGCCCAATGAAAAACTGTTTTTT,TRBJ1-4,.,TRBD1,TRBV6-5
CASSEAGQGSQPQHF,TGTGCCAGCAGTGAAGCGGGACAGGGTAGTCAGCCCCAGCATTTT,TRBJ1-5,.,TRBD1,TRBV6-1
CASSAGRVYNEQFF,TGTGCCAGCAGTGCCGGCAGGGTCTACAATGAGCAGTTCTTC,TRBJ2-1,.,.,TRBV2
CAWSVQGNQPQHF,TGTGCCTGGAGTGTACAGGGGAATCAGCCCCAGCATTTT,TRBJ1-5,.,TRBD1,TRBV30
CASSIDRDNSPLHF,TGTGCCAGCAGCATAGACAGGGATAATTCACCCCTCCACTTT,TRBJ1-6,few,TRBD1,TRBV28
CATSEPRTGDEKLFF,TGTGCCACCAGTGAGCCTAGGACAGGAGATGAAAAACTGTTTTTT,TRBJ1-4,.,TRBD1,TRBV24-1
CAWSPSWYEQYF,TGTGCCTGGAGTCCTAGCTGGTACGAGCAGTACTTC,TRBJ2-7,few,.,TRBV30
CASSLGQGGNSPLHF,TGTGCCAGCAGCTTAGGACAGGGTGGGAATTCACCCCTCCACTTT,TRBJ1-6,.,TRBD1,TRBV7-3
CASRPPGGDQFF,TGTGCCAGCAGGCCTCCCGGGGGTGATCAGTTCTTC,TRBJ2-1,.,.,TRBV7-3
CASSLSAGIDSPLHF,TGTGCCAGCAGCTTATCGGCGGGTATTGATTCACCCCTCCACTTT,TRBJ1-6,.,.,TRBV7-3
CARSLSGATDTQYF,TGTGCCCGATCTCTTAGCGGGGCCACAGATACGCAGTATTTT,TRBJ2-3,.,TRBD2,TRBV30
CASSFEGLGDQETQYF,TGCGCCAGCAGCTTCGAAGGACTAGGGGACCAAGAGACCCAGTACTTC,TRBJ2-5,.,TRBD2,TRBV5-1
CATQGSDSSYNSPLHF,TGTGCCACCCAAGGGTCGGACAGCTCCTATAATTCACCCCTCCACTTT,TRBJ1-6,.,.,TRBV2
CASSLAQGSPLHF,TGTGCCAGCAGTTTAGCGCAGGGCTCACCCCTCCACTTT,TRBJ1-6,.,.,TRBV12-3/TRBV12-4
CASGTGVQPQHF,TGTGCCAGCGGGACAGGGGTTCAGCCCCAGCATTTT,TRBJ1-5,.,TRBD1,TRBV2